This T cell receptor beta chain appears in the sequencing data of a study of PD-L1 blockade in urothelial cancer. Study details: Starting at some point between 2013 and 2014, patients were given atezolizumab (1,200 mg intravenously every 3 weeks). Male patients with bladder-origin urothelial cancer numbered about nine tenths of the roughly 29.

The time point: pretreatment peripheral blood. Urothelial carcinoma in patients was locally advanced or metastatic. There were between 1 and 8 samples from each patient, taken pretreatment and on-treatment. The method was immunoSEQ multiplex PCR; TCRdb's version includes in-frame clones alone and lacks a portion of them. In the table there are about 63,000 clones, approximately 80% of which are singletons. The sample in question was PBMCs, obtained around atezolizumab (anti-PD-L1) treatment. This TCR was sampled from a man aged 65 to 85 with urothelial cancer.

The CDR3 region has the DNA TGTGCCAGCAGTGAACTAGCGGGAGTTACAGATACGCAGTATTTT. This translates into CASSELAGVTDTQYF. The chain is built from TRBV6-1 and TRBJ2-3; 10 bases line up with TRBD2. Germline CDR1 MNHNS, CDR2 SASEGT. This CDR3 region has 15 residues. V lost 2 bases and J lost 3; bases outside the gene matches: 2.